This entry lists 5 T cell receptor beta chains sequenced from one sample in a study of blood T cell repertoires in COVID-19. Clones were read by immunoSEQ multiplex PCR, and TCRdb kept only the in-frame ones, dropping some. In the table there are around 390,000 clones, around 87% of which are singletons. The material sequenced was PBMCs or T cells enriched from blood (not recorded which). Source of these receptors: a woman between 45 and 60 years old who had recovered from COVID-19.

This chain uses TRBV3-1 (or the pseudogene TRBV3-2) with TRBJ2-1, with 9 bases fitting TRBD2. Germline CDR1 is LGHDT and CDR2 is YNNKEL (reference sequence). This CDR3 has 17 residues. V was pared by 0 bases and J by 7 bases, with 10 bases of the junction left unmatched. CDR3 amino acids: CASSQERLLAGKNEQFF. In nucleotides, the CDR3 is TGTGCCAGCAGCCAAGAGAGGTTGCTAGCGGGGAAAAATGAGCAGTTCTTC.

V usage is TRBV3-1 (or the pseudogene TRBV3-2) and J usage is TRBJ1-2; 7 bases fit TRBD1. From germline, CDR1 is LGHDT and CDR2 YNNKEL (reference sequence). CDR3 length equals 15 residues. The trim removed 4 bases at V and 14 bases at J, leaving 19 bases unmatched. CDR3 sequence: CASSLTTGTAPRWTF. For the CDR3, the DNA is TGTGCCAGCAGCCTAACTACCGGGACAGCGCCCCGGTGGACCTTC.

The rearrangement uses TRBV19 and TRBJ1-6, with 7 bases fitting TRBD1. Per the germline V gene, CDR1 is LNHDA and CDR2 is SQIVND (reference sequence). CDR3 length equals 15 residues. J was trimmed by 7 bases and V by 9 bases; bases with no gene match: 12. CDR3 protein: CASTEPDRTNSPLHF. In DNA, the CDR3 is TGTGCCAGCACTGAACCGGACAGGACCAATTCACCCCTCCACTTT.

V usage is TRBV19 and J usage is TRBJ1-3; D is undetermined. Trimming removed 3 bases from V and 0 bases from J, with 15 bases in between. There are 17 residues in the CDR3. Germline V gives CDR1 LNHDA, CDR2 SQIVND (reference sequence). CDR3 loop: CASSMFLRADSGNTIYF. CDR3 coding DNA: TGTGCCAGTAGTATGTTCCTGCGGGCCGACTCTGGAAACACCATATATTTT.

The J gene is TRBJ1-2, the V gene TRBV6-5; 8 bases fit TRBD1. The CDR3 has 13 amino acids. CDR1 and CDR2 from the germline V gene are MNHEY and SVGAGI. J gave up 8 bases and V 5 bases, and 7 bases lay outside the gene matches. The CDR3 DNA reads TGTGCCAGCAGTAGACAGGGGAAAGGCGGCTACACCTTC. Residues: CASSRQGKGGYTF.